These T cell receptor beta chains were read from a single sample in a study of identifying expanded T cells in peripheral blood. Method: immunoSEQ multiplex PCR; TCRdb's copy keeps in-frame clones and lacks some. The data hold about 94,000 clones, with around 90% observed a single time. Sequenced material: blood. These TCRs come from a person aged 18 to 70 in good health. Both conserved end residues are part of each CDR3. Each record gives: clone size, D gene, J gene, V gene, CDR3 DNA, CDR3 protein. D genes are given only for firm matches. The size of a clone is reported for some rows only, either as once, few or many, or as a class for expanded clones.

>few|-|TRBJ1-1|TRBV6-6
TGTGCCAGCAGACCGACACGGAACACTGAAGCTTTCTTT
CASRPTRNTEAFF
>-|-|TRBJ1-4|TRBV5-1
TGCGCCAGCACCCGAAACACTGCAACTAATGAAAAACTGTTTTTT
CASTRNTATNEKLFF
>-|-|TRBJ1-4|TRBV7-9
TGTGTCCTCGGGGCCGCTAATGAAAAACTGTTTTTT
CVLGAANEKLFF
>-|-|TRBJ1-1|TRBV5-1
TGCGCCAGCAGCCCAAAAATGAACACTGAAGCTTTCTTT
CASSPKMNTEAFF
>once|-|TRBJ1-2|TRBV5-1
TGCGCCAGCAGCTCGGGACCCGGCGGTGGCTACACCTTC
CASSSGPGGGYTF
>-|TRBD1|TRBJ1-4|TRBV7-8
TGTGCCAGCAGCTTACAGGGGGTAGGAGAAAAACTGTTTTTT
CASSLQGVGEKLFF
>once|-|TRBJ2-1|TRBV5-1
TGCGCCAGCAGCTTAAAAGACAGGAACGATGAGCAGTTCTTC
CASSLKDRNDEQFF
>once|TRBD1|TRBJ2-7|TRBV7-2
TGTGCCAGCAGCTTAGTCGCAGGGGGTGGGCTGACCTACGAGCAGTACTTC
CASSLVAGGGLTYEQYF
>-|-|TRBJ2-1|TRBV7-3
TGTGCCAGCAGCTTAACGGCGGCAGGCTACAATGAGCAGTTCTTC
CASSLTAAGYNEQFF
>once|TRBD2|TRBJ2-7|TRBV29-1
TGCAGCGTTGAAAGAACAGCGGGGGAGGACGAGCAGTACTTC
CSVERTAGEDEQYF
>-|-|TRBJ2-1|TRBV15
TGTGCCACCAGCAGAGATACCCGACTGGACAGCCAGACAAGCTACAATGAGCAGTTCTTC
CATSRDTRLDSQTSYNEQFF
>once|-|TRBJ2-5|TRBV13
TGTGCCAGCAGCTCCCGCGAGGGGGAGACCCAGTACTTC
CASSSREGETQYF
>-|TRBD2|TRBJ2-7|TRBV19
TGTGCCAGTAGTCGGCTAGCGGGGACTTCTACTACCTACGAGCAGTACTTC
CASSRLAGTSTTYEQYF
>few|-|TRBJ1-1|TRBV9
TGTGCCAGCAGCGTGGACGCCCTTCGCACTGAAGCTTTCTTT
CASSVDALRTEAFF
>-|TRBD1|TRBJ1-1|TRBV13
TGTGCCAGCAGCCCGACAGGGGAAACTGAAGCTTTCTTT
CASSPTGETEAFF
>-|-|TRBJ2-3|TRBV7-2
TGTGCCAGCAGCTTAGCGAGAGGAGGGTATGATACGCAGTATTTT
CASSLARGGYDTQYF
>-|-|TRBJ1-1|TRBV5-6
TGTGCCAGCAGCCGAACAAGGAACACTGAAGCTTTCTTT
CASSRTRNTEAFF
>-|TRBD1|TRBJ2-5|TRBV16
TGTGCCAGCAGCCAACGCGGACAGGGGGGACAAGAGACCCAGTACTTC
CASSQRGQGGQETQYF
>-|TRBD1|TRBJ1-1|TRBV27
TGTGCCAGCAGTCTAGAGACAGGGGCGAACACTGAAGCTTTCTTT
CASSLETGANTEAFF
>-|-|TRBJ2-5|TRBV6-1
TGTGCCAGCAGTGAAGGGTCTCTTCTAGGGACCCAGTACTTC
CASSEGSLLGTQYF
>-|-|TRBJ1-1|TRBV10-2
TGCGCCAGCAGGGGGGGTGCAGGGCCCGCGGAAGCTTTCTTT
CASRGGAGPAEAFF
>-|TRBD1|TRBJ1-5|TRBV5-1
TGCGCCAGCAGCTCTGGACAGGGCGGTCAGCCCCAGCATTTT
CASSSGQGGQPQHF
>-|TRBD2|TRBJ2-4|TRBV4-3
TGCGCCAGCAGCCGAGGGACTAGCGGGGTAGCCAAAAACATTCAGTACTTC
CASSRGTSGVAKNIQYF
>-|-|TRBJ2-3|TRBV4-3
TGCGCCAGCAGCCAAGAGATTAAATCAGATACGCAGTATTTT
CASSQEIKSDTQYF
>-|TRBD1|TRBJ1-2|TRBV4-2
TGTGCCAGCAGCCGAGAAACAGGGGGGGACTATGGCTACACCTTC
CASSRETGGDYGYTF
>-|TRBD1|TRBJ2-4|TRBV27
TGTGCCAGCAGCTATGGGGGACAGCAAAACATTCAGTACTTC
CASSYGGQQNIQYF
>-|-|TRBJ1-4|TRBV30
TGTGCCCGATCAGGGACAACTAATGAAAAACTGTTTTTT
CARSGTTNEKLFF
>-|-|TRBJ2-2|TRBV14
TGTGCCAGCAGCCACTTTAAACGGGGAAACACCGGGGAGCTGTTTTTT
CASSHFKRGNTGELFF
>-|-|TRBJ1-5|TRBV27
TGTGCCAGCAGTCCCTATGACAGTTTGGGGCCCCAGCATTTT
CASSPYDSLGPQHF
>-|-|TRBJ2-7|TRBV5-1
TGCGCCAGCAGCCTGCCCCAGGGGGGGTCTTACGAGCAGTACTTC
CASSLPQGGSYEQYF
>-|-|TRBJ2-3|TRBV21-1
TGTGCCAGCAGCATTGGTTGTCTCGATACGCAGTATTTT
CASSIGCLDTQYF
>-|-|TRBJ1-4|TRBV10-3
TGTGCCATCAGTGAGGGGTCGAATATGCGGGAAAAACTGTTTTTT
CAISEGSNMREKLFF
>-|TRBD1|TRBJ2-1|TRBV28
TGTGCCAGCAGCCGTCGGACAGGGGGCACGAATGAGCAGTTCTTC
CASSRRTGGTNEQFF
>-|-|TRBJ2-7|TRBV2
TGTGCCAGCAGGCGGACCTCCTACGAGCAGTACTTC
CASRRTSYEQYF
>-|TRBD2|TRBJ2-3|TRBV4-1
TGCGCCAGCAGCCGCCCCTCTAGCGGGCTCCCCACAGATACGCAGTATTTT
CASSRPSSGLPTDTQYF
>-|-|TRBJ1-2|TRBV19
TGTGCCAGTAGCTTGGGTGGTAACTATGGCTACACCTTC
CASSLGGNYGYTF
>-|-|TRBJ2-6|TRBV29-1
TGCAGCGCCGAAGCAGGGACCAACTCTGGGGCCAACGTCCTGACTTTC
CSAEAGTNSGANVLTF
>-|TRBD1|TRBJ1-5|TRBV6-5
TGTGCCAGCAGTTACGGGACAGGGGGTCAGCCCCAGCATTTT
CASSYGTGGQPQHF
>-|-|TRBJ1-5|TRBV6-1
TGTGCCAGCAGTGCTACGGGGGCCCAGCCCCAGCATTTT
CASSATGAQPQHF
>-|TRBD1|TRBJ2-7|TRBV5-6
TGTGCCAGCAGCTTGGCCCAAGGACAGGGACTTCACGAGCAGTACTTC
CASSLAQGQGLHEQYF
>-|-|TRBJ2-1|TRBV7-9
TGTGCCAGCAGCTTGTCGATATACAATGAGCAGTTCTTC
CASSLSIYNEQFF
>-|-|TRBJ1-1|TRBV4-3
TGCGCCAGCAGCCAAGATTTAGAGGGACCGAGAACTGAAGCTTTCTTT
CASSQDLEGPRTEAFF
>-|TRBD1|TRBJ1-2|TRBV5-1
TGCGCCAGCAGCTGGGACAGTACTAACTATGGCTACACCTTC
CASSWDSTNYGYTF